What follows describes a single T cell receptor beta chain. Libraries were prepared by immunoSEQ multiplex PCR; TCRdb keeps only in-frame clonotypes and omits some of them. The sample shows about 380,000 clones, approximately 90% of them seen only once. The sample is drawn from a study of blood T cell repertoires in COVID-19. Study-level information: From T cells, B-cell-depleted T cells, or PBMCs came the material, which was cDNA or gDNA.

Assignment of participants to cohorts was predicated upon participant-reported clinical history. Donors in Cohort 3 who had recovered were those with two negative PCRs, healthcare professional clearance, or resolution of their symptoms. Trimming took 8 bases from V and 8 from J; bases not matched to a gene: 7. CDR3 length: 12 residues. Per the germline V gene, CDR1 is MNHEY and CDR2 is SVGAGI. This clonotype was obtained from a woman aged 18-29 years who had recovered from COVID-19. Sequencing used PBMCs or T cells enriched from blood (not recorded which). This sequence joins TRBV6-5 and TRBJ1-2; 8 bases fit TRBD1. In DNA, the CDR3 is TGTGCCAGCGGAAGGACAGGGAAAGGCTACACCTTC. This gives the protein CASGRTGKGYTF.